This TCR beta chain was identified in a study of cytomegalovirus exposure and HLA in healthy donors. The study's findings and limits: Altogether, 164 TCR beta chains were recorded as cytomegalovirus-associated. Later analysis suggested links between common viral pathogens and several top significant clusters. Earlier analysis yielded a pattern in which most TCR beta V segments were productive about 87% or about 30% of the time. Clonal expansion was found to be greater in HLA-associated TCR beta chains than in equally common others in a later analysis.

Amplification used 60 Vbeta primers and 13 Jbeta primers. Assay used: immunoSEQ multiplex PCR; TCRdb lists only in-frame clones, some missing. The data show about 160,000 clones, 80% to 90% seen once. The CDR3 is 15 residues long. The germline CDR1 and CDR2 sequences are SEHNR and FQNEAQ (reference sequence). With 3 bases removed from V and 2 bases from J, the gap between germline ends came to 10 bases. Comment on this clone: Its antigen is currently unknown.

The sequence came from a man aged 18 to 30 in good health and CMV-seropositive. Sequencing was done on a sample of PBMCs. The chain joins TRBV7-9 to TRBJ2-2, with a tentative D call TRBD2 (7 bases). The CDR3 DNA follows: TGTGCCAGCAGCTTCGGGGGGCTAAACACCGGGGAGCTGTTTTTT. Translating gives CASSFGGLNTGELFF.